These 24 T cell receptor beta chains were sequenced from one sample in a study of STAT5B mutations in CD4+ large granular lymphocyte leukemia. Produced via immunoSEQ multiplex PCR; TCRdb's table is partial and in-frame only. The sample yields tens of thousands of clones, about four fifths seen once. Input material: CD4+ T cells from blood buffy coats. All receptors derive from a human donor in good health.

As DNA, the CDR3 is TGTGCCAGCAGCGGCCCGGGGGGGCAGTTCTTC. Protein sequence: CASSGPGGQFF. This rearrangement joins TRBV6-1 to TRBJ2-1, with 7 bases lining up with TRBD2. After removal of 6 bases from V and 12 bases from J, the junction contained 5 bases not matched to a gene. From germline, CDR1 is MNHNS and CDR2 SASEGT. This CDR3 is built from 11 residues.

The rearrangement uses TRBV25-1 and TRBJ1-3; D remains ambiguous. The CDR3 has 14 amino acids. The V and J ends lost 3 bases and 0 bases respectively, with 6 bases between them. Germline V gene data show CDR1 as MGHDK and CDR2 as SYGVNS. The CDR3 bases are TGTGCCAGCAGTGATGAGAGCTCTGGAAACACCATATATTTT. Translation gives CASSDESSGNTIYF.

The V and J genes are TRBV27 and TRBJ2-7; either TRBD1 or TRBD2 may supply D (5 bases each). Trimming pared 0 bases from V and 7 bases from J, leaving 7 bases between. Germline assignment: CDR1 MNHEY and CDR2 SMNVEV (reference sequence). There are 12 residues in the CDR3. The CDR3 spells CASSLSGVEQYF. CDR3 coding DNA: TGTGCCAGCAGTTTATCGGGGGTTGAGCAGTACTTC.

The chain has TRBV9 and TRBJ2-3; TRBD1 matches at 7 bases. This CDR3 contains 13 residues. Germline V gene data show CDR1 as SGDLS and CDR2 as YYNGEE. J gave up 7 bases and V 4 bases, and 6 bases lay outside the gene matches. CDR3 sequence: CASSLHRGNTQYF. CDR3 DNA sequence: TGTGCCAGCAGCCTTCACAGGGGAAATACGCAGTATTTT.

The V gene is TRBV5-8, the J gene TRBJ2-1, with unresolved D. The CDR3 runs 15 residues. V was clipped by 0 bases and J by 4 bases, with 11 bases between them. Germline CDR1 reads SGHTS; CDR2 reads YDEGEE. CDR3 in amino acids: CASSLVFSGYNEQFF. In nucleotides, the CDR3 is TGTGCCAGCAGCTTGGTCTTTTCAGGTTACAATGAGCAGTTCTTC.

The chain links TRBV4-1 to TRBJ2-1, with 9 nucleotides matching TRBD1. V lost 7 bases to trimming and J lost 2 bases; unmatched junction nucleotides: 6. The germline V gene has CDR1 MGHRA and CDR2 YSYEKL. The CDR3 spans 15 residues. For the CDR3, the DNA is TGCGCCAGCACCCCCGGGACAGGGCCCTACAATGAGCAGTTCTTC. Translating it yields CASTPGTGPYNEQFF.

J is TRBJ2-7 and V is TRBV6-1; D remains unclear. Germline-derived CDR1 and CDR2 are MNHNS and SASEGT. Trimming removed 10 bases at V and 0 bases at J, with 16 bases between. The CDR3 consists of 14 residues. Here the CDR3 DNA reads TGTGCCACACGACAAGGCAGCTCCTCCTACGAGCAGTACTTC. It codes for CATRQGSSSYEQYF.

The chain has TRBV21-1 and TRBJ2-1; whether TRBD2, the table's D call, matches the DNA was not checked. TRBV21-1 is deemed a pseudogene. This CDR3 has 13 amino acids. CDR3 protein: CAKTSGSANEQFF. In DNA, the CDR3 is TGTGCCAAGACTAGCGGGAGCGCGAATGAGCAGTTCTTC.

This chain joins TRBV19 and TRBJ1-1, with D maybe TRBD1 (6 bases). Trimming stripped 5 bases from V and 0 bases from J, with 16 bases between. CDR3 length: 16 residues. The germline V gene encodes CDR1 LNHDA and CDR2 SQIVND (reference sequence). The CDR3 is CASSSQRRDMNTEAFF. The DNA of the CDR3 is TGTGCCAGTAGTTCTCAACGGAGGGACATGAACACTGAAGCTTTCTTT.

This sequence joins TRBV6-4 and TRBJ2-2; 12 nucleotides align to TRBD2. The CDR3 is made up of 20 amino acids. J was trimmed by 5 bases and V by 0 bases; bases with no gene match: 13. Germline-derived CDR1 and CDR2 are MRHNA and SNTAGT. The CDR3 region is CASSDSREASGRAETGELFF. As DNA, the CDR3 is TGTGCCAGCAGTGACTCAAGGGAAGCTAGCGGGAGGGCCGAAACCGGGGAGCTGTTTTTT.

The chain uses TRBV6-4 and TRBJ1-5; weak D call: TRBD1 (6 bases). V was clipped by 2 bases and J by 0 bases, with 17 bases between them. CDR3 length: 18 residues. In germline, CDR1 is MRHNA, CDR2 SNTAGT. The CDR3 DNA sequence: TGTGCCAGCAGTGACCATCTCGTAGGACAGCCTAGCAATCAGCCCCAGCATTTT. Its protein product is CASSDHLVGQPSNQPQHF.

This clone was seen a handful of times. V gene TRBV2 combines with J gene TRBJ2-2; no clear D. CDR1 and CDR2 from the germline V gene are SNHLY and FYNNEI. The ends were cut back, 4 bases at V and 2 bases at J, with 5 bases in the middle. CDR3 length: 13 amino acids. Here the CDR3 reads CASSARNTGELFF. DNA for the CDR3: TGTGCCAGCAGTGCAAGAAACACCGGGGAGCTGTTTTTT.

The V gene is TRBV7-3, the J gene TRBJ2-5, with D tentatively TRBD2 (6 bases). The germline CDR1 and CDR2 sequences are SGHTA and FQGTGA. V lost 4 bases, J lost 2 bases, and 20 bases lay in between. This CDR3 is 17 amino acids long. CDR3 residues: CASSSRLVRLGQETQYF. The CDR3 DNA reads as TGTGCCAGCAGCTCACGACTAGTTCGGCTGGGTCAAGAGACCCAGTACTTC.

V usage is TRBV9 and J usage is TRBJ2-7; 10 positions agree with TRBD2. J was trimmed by 2 bases and V by 0 bases; bases with no gene match: 11. The CDR3 length is 18 residues. The germline CDR1 and CDR2 sequences are SGDLS and YYNGEE. CDR3 protein: CASSVASGGFDGPYEQYF. The DNA of the CDR3 is TGTGCCAGCAGCGTAGCTAGCGGGGGCTTCGACGGACCCTACGAGCAGTACTTC.

The V gene is TRBV6-1, the J gene TRBJ2-1; 14 positions match TRBD2. CDR3 size: 15 residues. The V gene's germline CDR1 is MNHNS and CDR2 SASEGT. V lost 3 bases, J lost 9 bases, and 4 bases stayed unmatched. The CDR3 DNA sequence: TGTGCCAGCAGTGAGGGACTAGCGGGAGTCCTTGAGCAGTTCTTC. As protein: CASSEGLAGVLEQFF.

The chain is built from TRBV6-6 and TRBJ1-5, with 8 bases that match TRBD1. This CDR3 is built from 14 residues. Germline CDR1 is MNHNY and CDR2 is SVGAGI (reference sequence). J gave up 2 bases and V 4 bases, and 1 base lay outside the gene matches. The CDR3 DNA is TGTGCCAGCAGTTGGACAGGGCGCAATCAGCCCCAGCATTTT. It codes for CASSWTGRNQPQHF.

This clone has just a few counts. V usage is TRBV10-3 and J usage is TRBJ1-5; no firm D call. CDR1 and CDR2 from the germline V gene are ENHRY and SYGVKD. This CDR3 contains 14 residues. The V and J ends lost 4 bases and 4 bases respectively, with 11 bases between them. CDR3 DNA sequence: TGTGCCATCAGTGTCGAGGGCGGGAATCAGCCCCAGCATTTT. Translating gives CAISVEGGNQPQHF.

This chain connects TRBV11-2 to TRBJ2-1, with a tentative D call TRBD2 (5 bases). This CDR3 spans 15 amino acids. CDR1 SGHAT and CDR2 FQNNGV come from the germline V gene. Deletions cut 1 base from V and 2 bases from J, with 9 bases between. Here the CDR3 DNA reads TGTGCCAGCAGCTTAGTCGCTAGCCCCTACAATGAGCAGTTCTTC. This gives the protein CASSLVASPYNEQFF.

The chain recombines TRBV11-2 with TRBJ2-5; TRBD1 is a possible D gene (6 bases). Germline assignment: CDR1 SGHAT and CDR2 FQNNGV. Between the trimmed V and J ends, which lost 3 bases and 2 bases, there was a span of 16 bases. This CDR3 comprises 16 residues. The CDR3 reads CASSFQRTVQQETQYF. In DNA form, the CDR3 reads TGTGCCAGCAGCTTTCAGAGGACAGTACAACAAGAGACCCAGTACTTC.

The chain combines TRBV10-3 with TRBJ2-7; TRBD2 matches 9 bases. The CDR3 spans 14 residues. Germline V gene lookup returns CDR1 ENHRY and CDR2 SYGVKD. V lost 7 bases, J lost 9 bases, and 13 bases stayed unmatched. This CDR3 is CAITPLDGAGGQYF. CDR3 DNA sequence: TGTGCCATCACCCCCCTGGACGGAGCGGGGGGGCAGTACTTC.

The chain combines TRBV5-8 with TRBJ1-5; no clear D gene. The germline gives CDR1 SGHTS, CDR2 YDEGEE. V shed 4 bases and J shed 1 base, with 12 bases lying between them. CDR3 length equals 15 residues. The CDR3 loop reads CASSAEMGSNQPQHF. The CDR3 bases are TGTGCCAGCAGCGCCGAAATGGGGAGCAATCAGCCCCAGCATTTT.

The rearrangement links TRBV6-6 to TRBJ1-3; 7 nucleotides line up with TRBD1. Germline-derived CDR1 and CDR2 are MNHNY and SVGAGI (reference sequence). This CDR3 is built from 12 residues. The trim removed 6 bases at V and 8 bases at J, leaving 4 bases unmatched. CDR3: CASSPTGDTIYF. The CDR3 DNA follows: TGTGCCAGCAGCCCAACAGGGGACACCATATATTTT.

V and J are TRBV29-1 and TRBJ2-1, with D possibly being TRBD1 (5 bases). Trimming removed 3 bases from V and 5 bases from J, with 11 bases in between. The CDR3 sequence is 13 residues long. Germline loops: CDR1 SQVTM, CDR2 ANQGSEA. The DNA of the CDR3 is TGCAGCGTTGACAGGGATTGGAACAATGAGCAGTTCTTC. Translating it yields CSVDRDWNNEQFF.

This chain joins TRBV11-3 and TRBJ1-1; D gene unclear. V gave up 2 bases and J gave up 1 base, with 5 bases separating them. CDR1 is SGHNT, CDR2 YENEEA, per germline. The CDR3 is 13 residues long. CDR3 DNA sequence: TGTGCCAGCAGCTTATTAGAGAACACTGAAGCTTTCTTT. Translated: CASSLLENTEAFF.